This T cell receptor beta chain came from a study of cytomegalovirus exposure and HLA in healthy donors. Separate from the roughly 610-subject first cohort, the roughly 120-subject validation cohort was the one that the donors belonged to. Sequencing was performed with immunoSEQ multiplex PCR; in TCRdb, only in-frame clones are kept and a portion is missing. Of roughly 130,000 clones listed, nearly 90% are singletons. Study outcomes and limitations: Many donors carried some public TCRs, although rarity characterized most TCR sequences. In vitro testing confirmed a few CMV-associated chains as specific for CMV antigens.

The CDR3 runs 17 residues. CDR1 and CDR2 (germline): SGHDT, YYEEEE. The junction had 3 bases not matched to a gene; V was cut back by 0 bases and J by 1 base. Regarding this clone: Its antigen remains unidentified.

The chain recombines TRBV5-6 with TRBJ1-6, with 8 bases lining up with TRBD1. The sequenced material came from PBMCs. This TCR was recovered from a man aged 25 to 45 in good health and CMV-seronegative. Here the CDR3 reads CASSLDRGISYNSPLHF. CDR3 nucleotide sequence: TGTGCCAGCAGCTTGGACAGGGGGATATCCTATAATTCACCCCTCCACTTT. The whole variable domain, filled in from reference TRBV5-6 and TRBJ1-6, reads DAGVTQSPTHLIKTRGQQVTLRCSPKSGHDTVSWYQQALGQGPQFIFQYYEEEERQRGNFPDRFSGHQFPNYSSELNVNALLLGDSALYLCASSLDRGISYNSPLHFGNGTRLTVT.